The 30 T cell receptor beta chains presented below share a single source sample, sequenced in a study of identical twins. TCRdb reprocessed the 5' RACE reads with MiXCR, giving one entry per CDR3 protein. The sample records fewer than 650,000 distinct CDR3 sequences, 9.5% to 10% being singletons. This sample also belongs to another study, concerning yellow fever vaccine responses in identical twins.

The sequenced sample consisted of PBMCs. The receptors were gathered from a woman younger than 35 in good health.

This chain uses TRBV6-2 or TRBV6-3 with TRBJ2-7; D is perhaps TRBD2 (6 bases). The V gene's germline CDR1 is MNHEY and CDR2 SVGEGT. The ends were cut back, 5 bases at V and 0 bases at J, with 17 bases in the middle. CDR3 size: 16 residues. This CDR3 is CASSPFLASTSYEQYF. CDR3 bases: TGTGCCAGCAGTCCCTTCCTAGCGTCTACCTCCTACGAGCAGTACTTC.

This clonotype was counted between two and nine times. This rearrangement joins TRBV7-2 to TRBJ2-1; D might be TRBD2 (6 bases). Between the trimmed V and J ends, which lost 5 bases and 7 bases, there was a span of 15 bases. The V gene's germline CDR1 is SGHTA and CDR2 FQGNSA. The CDR3 runs 14 residues. The CDR3 DNA reads as TGTGCCAGCAGCAACCGGGACTGGGAAAATGAGCAGTTCTTC. Protein product: CASSNRDWENEQFF.

There are a few counts of this clonotype. This sequence joins TRBV15 and TRBJ2-5, with D tentatively TRBD1 (6 bases). The CDR3 has 14 residues. V was trimmed by 5 bases and J by 5 bases, leaving 15 bases between them. The germline CDR1 and CDR2 sequences are LNHNV and YYDKDF (reference sequence). This chain's CDR3 is CATSPHRVGETQYF. The DNA for the CDR3 is TGTGCCACCAGCCCCCACAGGGTCGGCGAGACCCAGTACTTC. Full variable domain (remainder filled in from reference TRBV15 and TRBJ2-5): DAMVIQNPRYQVTQFGKPVTLSCSQTLNHNVMYWYQQKSSQAPKLLFHYYDKDFNNEADTPDNFQSRRPNTSFCFLDIRSPGLGDTAMYLCATSPHRVGETQYFGPGTRLLVL.

This sequence joins TRBV28 and TRBJ1-1; TRBD1 aligns across 8 bases. CDR3 length: 12 residues. J lost 7 bases, V lost 7 bases, and 5 bases had no gene match. The germline CDR1 and CDR2 sequences are MDHEN and SYDVKM. As DNA, the CDR3 is TGTGCCAGCACTCTCGGACAGGGTGAAGCTTTCTTT. This translates into CASTLGQGEAFF. The entire variable domain, with the rest obtained from reference TRBV28 and TRBJ1-1, is as follows: DVKVTQSSRYLVKRTGEKVFLECVQDMDHENMFWYRQDPGLGLRLIYFSYDVKMKEKGDIPEGYSVSREKKERFSLILESASTNQTSMYLCASTLGQGEAFFGQGTRLTVV.

In its sample, this clonotype was seen a few times. V is TRBV4-2 and J is TRBJ2-6, with D possibly being TRBD2 (6 bases). Per the germline V gene, CDR1 is LGHNA and CDR2 is YNFKEQ. The CDR3 is 14 residues long. V dropped 0 bases and J dropped 7 bases, with 7 bases sitting between them. CDR3 bases: TGTGCCAGCAGCCAAGAGGAGGGTGCCAACGTCCTGACTTTC. Its translation is CASSQEEGANVLTF.

This clonotype has ten or more counts. The chain is built from TRBV6-2 or TRBV6-3 and TRBJ2-1; 9 bases agree with TRBD2. Germline CDR1 is MNHEY and CDR2 is SVGEGT. The length of the CDR3 is 14 residues. V was clipped by 5 bases and J by 9 bases; unmatched bases: 8. CDR3 in amino acids: CASSPGTSPSEQFF. CDR3 sequence (DNA): TGTGCCAGCAGTCCGGGGACTAGCCCCAGTGAGCAGTTCTTC.

The genes are TRBV29-1 and TRBJ2-3, with TRBD2 as a possible D gene (6 bases). The V gene lost 4 bases and the J gene lost 1 base, with 12 bases spanning the gap. Germline assignment: CDR1 SQVTM and CDR2 ANQGSEA. This CDR3 comprises 14 residues. CDR3 protein: CSVVGGSGTDTQYF. CDR3 in DNA: TGCAGCGTTGTCGGGGGATCCGGCACAGATACGCAGTATTTT.

This clonotype was recorded many times. J is TRBJ2-7 and V is TRBV15; D unresolved. Germline CDR1 is LNHNV and CDR2 is YYDKDF (reference sequence). The V end was cut by 6 bases, the J end by 1 base, with 13 bases between. The CDR3 consists of 14 residues. CDR3 region: CATSPGRISYEQYF. The CDR3 coding sequence is TGTGCCACCAGTCCCGGACGGATATCCTACGAGCAGTACTTC.

This clonotype was seen only a few times. The gene calls are TRBV7-2 and TRBJ2-5; D is unclear. The V end lost 5 bases, the J end lost 5 bases, and 18 bases lay between the germline ends. The CDR3 runs 15 residues. Germline V gene lookup returns CDR1 SGHTA and CDR2 FQGNSA. CDR3 DNA: TGTGCCAGCAGCCCGGACGGTACGAGATTGGAGACCCAGTACTTC. The encoded protein is CASSPDGTRLETQYF.

This clonotype was detected only a few times. The chain links TRBV3-1 to TRBJ2-2; 7 nucleotides match TRBD2. V was clipped by 5 bases and J by 4 bases; unmatched bases: 4. Germline V CDR1 and CDR2: LGHDT, YNNKEL (reference sequence). CDR3 length equals 14 residues. CDR3 DNA: TGTGCCAGCAGCAGGGGAGGGACCACCGGGGAGCTGTTTTTT. Its translation is CASSRGGTTGELFF.

The chain joins TRBV13 to TRBJ1-2, with D hard to call. The CDR3 totals 15 residues. With 5 bases removed from V and 8 bases from J, the gap between germline ends came to 21 bases. The V gene's germline CDR1 is PRHDT and CDR2 FYEKMQ (reference sequence). This CDR3 reads CASSQDTEMTWGYTF. For the CDR3, the DNA is TGTGCCAGCAGCCAAGACACCGAGATGACATGGGGCTACACCTTC.

In its sample, this clonotype was seen many times. The CDR3 region is CASSPGSTGELFF. DNA of the CDR3: TGTGCCAGCAGTCCGGGATCCACAGGGGAGCTGTTTTTT. The chain combines TRBV6-4 with TRBJ2-2, with D perhaps matching TRBD2 (5 bases). Trimming shortened V by 5 bases and J by 8 bases, and 12 bases separated the two germline ends. The CDR3 runs 13 residues. CDR1 MRHNA and CDR2 SNTAGT come from the germline V gene.

This clonotype was counted at least ten times. The chain joins TRBV28 to TRBJ2-3, with D perhaps TRBD2 (6 bases). Trimming removed 5 bases at V and 5 bases at J, with 23 bases between. The CDR3 contains 17 residues. In germline, CDR1 is MDHEN, CDR2 SYDVKM. The chain's CDR3 is CASSPPSLAEREDTQYF. The DNA for the CDR3 is TGTGCCAGCAGTCCCCCATCACTAGCCGAGAGGGAAGATACGCAGTATTTT.

In its sample, this clonotype was seen a few times. The chain uses TRBV11-1 and TRBJ2-7; possible D gene TRBD2, 5 bases. The CDR3 length is 15 residues. V was pared by 5 bases and J by 5 bases, with 19 bases between. Germline lookup yields CDR1 SGHAT and CDR2 FQDESV (reference sequence). The DNA of the CDR3 is TGTGCCAGCAGCCCAAAAGACCAAGGGAGTAACGAGCAGTACTTC. This translates into CASSPKDQGSNEQYF.

The chain joins TRBV20-1 to TRBJ2-2; no clear D. CDR1 DFQATT and CDR2 SNEGSKA come from the germline V gene (reference sequence). The length of the CDR3 is 14 residues. Trimming left V 0 bases short and J 1 base short, with 6 bases between. In DNA, the CDR3 is TGCAGTGCTAGAGATCAATTGAACACCGGGGAGCTGTTTTTT. Encoded protein: CSARDQLNTGELFF.

The table lists this clonotype with a few counts. This sequence joins TRBV19 and TRBJ2-7, with TRBD1 matching over 8 bases. Germline CDR1 reads LNHDA; CDR2 reads SQIVND (reference sequence). The CDR3 totals 14 residues. Losses at the gene ends were 6 bases for V and 6 bases for J; bases not matched to a gene: 10. In DNA form, the CDR3 reads TGTGCCAGTAGGAAATCCGGGACAGGACTCGAGCAGTACTTC. Amino acids: CASRKSGTGLEQYF.

This clonotype was counted only a few times. The rearrangement joins TRBV5-1 to TRBJ2-4; weak D call: TRBD1 (6 bases). The CDR3 contains 15 residues. Germline CDR1 and CDR2: SGHRS and YFSETQ. The germline V and J ends were trimmed by 0 bases and 0 bases, with 7 bases remaining between them. CDR3 coding DNA: TGCGCCAGCAGCTTGGCGGACAGAGCCAAAAACATTCAGTACTTC. This translates into CASSLADRAKNIQYF.

This clonotype was counted ten times or more. The chain couples TRBV7-9 to TRBJ2-1; 7 nucleotides align to TRBD2. Germline trimming cut 1 base from V and 9 bases from J; bases unmatched to any gene: 6. CDR3 length: 14 amino acids. Germline V gene lookup returns CDR1 SEHNR and CDR2 FQNEAQ (reference sequence). The CDR3 DNA reads as TGTGCCAGCAGCTTAGGAGGGACTATACCTGAGCAGTTCTTC. As protein: CASSLGGTIPEQFF.

The chain joins TRBV7-2 to TRBJ2-1; a weak D match, TRBD1 (7 bases). Trimming left V 4 bases short and J 7 bases short, with 20 bases between. CDR3 length: 16 residues. The germline V gene has CDR1 SGHTA and CDR2 FQGNSA. This CDR3 reads CASSSWGRGERNEQFF. CDR3 DNA sequence: TGTGCCAGCAGCTCATGGGGCAGGGGGGAGAGAAATGAGCAGTTCTTC.

This clonotype was seen only a few times. The chain couples TRBV20-1 to TRBJ2-7; D may be TRBD1 (5 bases). V was shortened by 1 base and J by 4 bases, with 11 bases between the two germline ends. CDR3 length: 13 residues. CDR1 is DFQATT and CDR2 is SNEGSKA in the germline V gene (reference sequence). CDR3 region: CSARAITGYEQYF. The CDR3, as DNA: TGCAGTGCTAGAGCTATTACAGGATACGAGCAGTACTTC.

This clonotype was detected a few times. This chain joins TRBV27 and TRBJ2-1; a possible D gene is TRBD2 (5 bases). The CDR3 is 16 amino acids. The V and J ends lost 4 bases and 1 base respectively, with 14 bases between them. Germline CDR1 and CDR2: MNHEY and SMNVEV (reference sequence). The CDR3 here is CASSSNLGLSYNEQFF. The CDR3 coding sequence is TGTGCCAGCAGTTCAAACTTAGGACTTTCCTACAATGAGCAGTTCTTC.

J is TRBJ2-1 and V is TRBV12-3 or TRBV12-4; a weak D match, TRBD2 (5 bases). The CDR3 covers 11 residues. Deletions cut 6 bases from V and 10 bases from J, with 10 bases between. The CDR3 sequence is CASRGAHEQFF. The DNA for the CDR3 is TGTGCCAGCAGGGGAGCGCACGAGCAGTTCTTC.

In its sample, this clonotype was seen many times. The chain links TRBV5-1 to TRBJ2-5; D gene unclear. CDR3 length equals 15 residues. The ends were cut back, 4 bases at V and 5 bases at J, with 18 bases in the middle. Germline CDR1 and CDR2: SGHRS and YFSETQ. CDR3 in amino acids: CASSNMDGSRETQYF. The CDR3 region has the DNA TGCGCCAGCAGCAATATGGACGGATCGAGGGAGACCCAGTACTTC. Variable domain in full (rest from reference TRBV5-1 and TRBJ2-5): KAGVTQTPRYLIKTRGQQVTLSCSPISGHRSVSWYQQTPGQGLQFLFEYFSETQRNKGNFPGRFSGRQFSNSRSEMNVSTLELGDSALYLCASSNMDGSRETQYFGPGTRLLVL.

V is TRBV19 and J is TRBJ2-7; a weak D match, TRBD1 (6 bases). V lost 1 base and J 3 bases, leaving 13 bases between the germline ends. The CDR3 runs 15 residues. The V gene's germline CDR1 is LNHDA and CDR2 SQIVND (reference sequence). This chain's CDR3 is CASSIGGRGNYEQYF. CDR3 in DNA: TGTGCCAGTAGTATAGGAGGAAGGGGGAACTACGAGCAGTACTTC.

The sample holds many counts of this clonotype. This chain links TRBV10-2 with TRBJ2-1, with a possible D match to TRBD1 (6 bases). V lost 7 bases and J 10 bases, leaving 8 bases between the germline ends. Germline assignment: CDR1 WSHSY and CDR2 SAAADI. The CDR3 length is 10 residues. DNA for the CDR3: TGCGCCAGCATAGGACAGGAGCAGTTCTTC. This codes for CASIGQEQFF.

In this sample, this clonotype turned up a few times. This chain joins TRBV12-3 or TRBV12-4 and TRBJ2-1; D might be TRBD2 (5 bases). The CDR3 spans 16 residues. V dropped 5 bases and J dropped 5 bases, with 19 bases sitting between them. The CDR3 here is CASSGVRGRRDNEQFF. The DNA of the CDR3 is TGTGCCAGCAGTGGGGTACGTGGGAGACGGGACAATGAGCAGTTCTTC.

This chain uses TRBV5-1 with TRBJ2-2, with D perhaps TRBD1 or TRBD2 (5 bases each). This CDR3 has 15 amino acids. Germline CDR1 is SGHRS and CDR2 is YFSETQ. Trimming pared 6 bases from V and 0 bases from J, leaving 12 bases between. CDR3 protein: CASTRGATNTGELFF. CDR3 coding DNA: TGCGCCAGCACGAGGGGAGCCACGAACACCGGGGAGCTGTTTTTT.

The chain is built from TRBV29-1 and TRBJ1-2; D is ambiguous. Trimming left V 4 bases short and J 2 bases short, with 5 bases between. CDR1 is SQVTM, CDR2 ANQGSEA, per germline. The CDR3 has 11 amino acids. CDR3 sequence reads: CSVADNYGYTF. CDR3 DNA: TGCAGCGTTGCGGACAACTATGGCTACACCTTC.

The CDR3 sequence is CASSKEPPVPNTNTGELFF. The CDR3, as DNA: TGTGCCAGCAGCAAAGAACCACCAGTCCCAAATACGAACACCGGGGAGCTGTTTTTT. The V and J genes are TRBV21-1 and TRBJ2-2; TRBD2, the table's D call, was not compared with the DNA. TRBV21-1 is flagged as a pseudogene. CDR3 length: 19 residues.

This clonotype was found a few times. This CDR3 reads CASTLGVEETQYF. CDR3 coding DNA: TGTGCCAGCACACTAGGCGTCGAGGAGACCCAGTACTTC. This chain uses TRBV12-3 or TRBV12-4 with TRBJ2-5; the D gene is possibly TRBD2 (5 bases). Between the trimmed V and J ends, which lost 7 bases and 5 bases, there was a span of 14 bases. This CDR3 has 13 amino acids.